Below are 22 T cell receptor beta chains sequenced from a single sample in a study of blood T cells in healthy people across ages (dated by TCRdb to 2014 to 2015). Libraries were constructed by 5' RACE. TCRdb lists the instrument as Illumina HiSeq 2500. The second PCR ran for roughly 7 to 12 cycles and used a J-beta primer mix along with a sample-barcoded 5' primer. TCRdb passed the public sequencing reads through fastp at Q25 and MiXCR, retaining productive beta sequences. Each entry merges the rows of one CDR3 protein and shows their most common DNA and genes. The sample yields some 1,500,000 distinct CDR3 sequences; under 55% were counted once. The ten largest make up less than 5% of the sample. Material: blood. Receptors originate from a woman aged 18-29 years in good health.

In this sample, this clonotype turned up a few times. The gene calls are TRBV28 and TRBJ1-4, with D possibly being TRBD1 (6 bases). Germline V gives CDR1 MDHEN, CDR2 SYDVKM. The CDR3 runs to 17 residues. The germline V and J ends were trimmed by 2 bases and 1 base, with 14 bases remaining between them. CDR3 bases: TGTGCCAGCAGTTTACCCAACAGGGCTGGAACTAATGAAAAACTGTTTTTT. It yields the protein CASSLPNRAGTNEKLFF.

A word on this clonotype: The junction differs from germline at one of its ends, possibly a read error. The chain is built from TRBV5-5 and TRBJ2-1; 9 bases map to TRBD2. Germline CDR1 reads SGHKS; CDR2 reads YYEKEE (reference sequence). The CDR3 has 16 residues. Here the CDR3 DNA reads TGTGCCGGCAGCTGGGCCCGGACTAGCGTATCGAATGAGCAGTTCTTC. It specifies CAGSWARTSVSNEQFF.

This clonotype came up a few times. This chain connects TRBV6-6 to TRBJ1-5; no definite D call. CDR3 length equals 11 residues. Trimming removed 10 bases at V and 6 bases at J, with 10 bases between. Germline values: CDR1 MNHNY, CDR2 SVGAGI (reference sequence). CDR3 loop: CATGFGQPQHF. The CDR3 DNA reads TGTGCCACCGGTTTTGGTCAGCCCCAGCATTTT.

The chain carries TRBV29-1 and TRBJ1-1; D unresolved. The CDR3 has 12 residues. The V end lost 1 base, the J end lost 5 bases, and 8 bases lay between the germline ends. Looked up from germline, CDR1 is SQVTM and CDR2 is ANQGSEA. Written as DNA, the CDR3 is TGCAGCGTTGAAGGGTTTTGGACTGAAGCTTTCTTT. It yields the protein CSVEGFWTEAFF.

This clonotype was detected a few times. The V call is TRBV7-9, the J call TRBJ2-1; D might be TRBD1 (5 bases). CDR1 and CDR2 from the germline V gene are SEHNR and FQNEAQ (reference sequence). This CDR3 comprises 12 residues. V lost 5 bases, J lost 6 bases, and 8 bases lay in between. Here the CDR3 reads CASSDSFNEQFF. CDR3 DNA sequence: TGTGCCAGCAGCGACAGCTTCAATGAGCAGTTCTTC.

This clonotype turned up a few times. This chain uses TRBV7-4 with TRBJ2-7, with D perhaps TRBD2 (5 bases). V lost 4 bases to trimming and J lost 0 bases, with 10 bases between them. The CDR3 length is 14 residues. Germline lookup yields CDR1 SGHVT and CDR2 SQSDAQ. CDR3 amino acids: CASSSREGSYEQYF. CDR3 nucleotides: TGTGCCAGCAGCTCCCGAGAGGGCTCCTACGAGCAGTACTTC. The variable domain in full, completed from reference TRBV7-4 and TRBJ2-7, reads GAGVSQSPRYKVAKRGRDVALRCDSISGHVTLYWYRQTLGQGSEVLTYSQSDAQRDKSGRPSGRFSAERPERSVSTLKIQRTEQGDSAVYLCASSSREGSYEQYFGPGTRLTVT.

On this clonotype: At one of its ends the junction is not consistent with the germline gene, which may arise from a read error. The chain joins TRBV27 to TRBJ1-4, with TRBD1 identical over 9 bases. The germline gives CDR1 MNHEY, CDR2 SMNVEV (reference sequence). This CDR3 is 15 amino acids long. CDR3 DNA: TGTGCCAGAAGTTTCCGGACAGGGGTCAATGAAAAACTGTTTTTT. Translated: CARSFRTGVNEKLFF.

The rearrangement joins TRBV12-3 or TRBV12-4 to TRBJ1-6, with 8 bases fitting TRBD1. The CDR3 extends over 16 amino acids. With 5 bases clipped from V and 0 bases from J, the junction kept 3 bases outside the gene matches. The CDR3 DNA reads TGTGCCAGCAGTCGACAGGGGAGCTCCTATAATTCACCCCTCCACTTT. Translating it yields CASSRQGSSYNSPLHF.

This clonotype was recorded a few times. The rearrangement links TRBV15 to TRBJ2-6; no firm D call. Germline CDR1 reads LNHNV; CDR2 reads YYDKDF (reference sequence). The CDR3 contains 16 residues. Trimming removed 4 bases at V and 0 bases at J, with 10 bases between. The CDR3: CATSNDPGSGANVLTF. For the CDR3, the DNA is TGTGCCACCAGCAACGATCCAGGCTCTGGGGCCAACGTCCTGACTTTC.

The sample holds a few counts of this clonotype. V usage is TRBV4-1 and J usage is TRBJ2-3; no clear D. The CDR3 covers 13 residues. Trimming removed 4 bases from V and 2 bases from J, with 7 bases in between. CDR1 and CDR2 from the germline V gene are MGHRA and YSYEKL. CDR3 in amino acids: CASSRLITDTQYF. The DNA of the CDR3 is TGCGCCAGCAGCCGCCTCATCACAGATACGCAGTATTTT.

This clonotype occurred a few times. This sequence joins TRBV2 and TRBJ2-5, with 7 bases identical to TRBD1. Germline-derived CDR1 and CDR2 are SNHLY and FYNNEI. The CDR3 contains 13 residues. Trimming at V came to 2 bases and at J to 12 bases, leaving 9 bases not matched to a gene. Here the CDR3 reads CASSEMGQYDEYF. The CDR3 nucleotides read TGTGCCAGCAGTGAAATGGGACAGTACGATGAGTACTTC. The full variable domain, rest sourced from reference TRBV2 and TRBJ2-5, is EPEVTQTPSHQVTQMGQEVILRCVPISNHLYFYWYRQILGQKVEFLVSFYNNEISEKSEIFDDQFSVERPDGSNFTLKIRSTKLEDSAMYFCASSEMGQYDEYFGPGTRLLVL.

The genes are TRBV7-2 and TRBJ2-1; 7 nucleotides match TRBD1. V was clipped by 2 bases and J by 8 bases; unmatched bases: 9. CDR3 size: 15 residues. Per the germline V gene, CDR1 is SGHTA and CDR2 is FQGNSA. The CDR3 sequence: CASSLNAGGLDEQFF. The CDR3 DNA is TGTGCCAGCAGCTTAAACGCAGGGGGTTTGGATGAGCAGTTCTTC.

Turning to this clonotype: A much more abundant neighbour one base away suggests this may be a read error. The chain couples TRBV4-1 to TRBJ2-5, with 8 bases aligning to TRBD2. The assigned J gene may be wrong: the sequence end matches TRBJ2-7 better. Germline loops: CDR1 MGHRA, CDR2 YSYEKL. The CDR3 has 17 residues. The DNA of the CDR3 is TGCGCCAGCAGCCAAGGAAGTAGCGGGACCAACTCCTACGAGCAGTACTTC. Residues: CASSQGSSGTNSYEQYF.

This chain connects TRBV5-1 to TRBJ1-1; D perhaps matches TRBD1 (5 bases). The CDR3 is made up of 15 amino acids. CDR1 and CDR2 from the germline V gene are SGHRS and YFSETQ. Trimming took 3 bases from V and 1 from J, leaving 13 bases between them. CDR3 bases: TGCGCCAGCAGCTGGGGGGACGAGAAGAACACTGAAGCTTTCTTT. Amino acids: CASSWGDEKNTEAFF.

This rearrangement joins TRBV30 to TRBJ2-5, with TRBD1 matching over 9 bases. CDR3 length equals 14 residues. The germline V gene has CDR1 GTSNPN and CDR2 SVGIG (reference sequence). V shed 6 bases, J shed 4 bases, and the junction held 9 bases outside the gene matches. Written as DNA, the CDR3 is TGTGCCTGTAGGAACAGGGGGCTAATAGAGACCCAGTACTTC. It specifies CACRNRGLIETQYF. The full variable domain, completed using reference TRBV30 and TRBJ2-5, is SQTIHQWPATLVQPVGSPLSLECTVEGTSNPNLYWYRQAAGRGLQLLFYSVGIGQISSEVPQNLSASRPQDRQFILSSKKLLLSDSGFYLCACRNRGLIETQYFGPGTRLLVL.

The chain employs TRBV9 and TRBJ1-2, with 7 bases aligning to TRBD1. There are 15 residues in the CDR3. Trimming took 3 bases from V and 6 from J; bases not matched to a gene: 11. Germline CDR1 reads SGDLS; CDR2 reads YYNGEE. CDR3 in amino acids: CASSDETGPGHGYTF. The CDR3 nucleotides read TGTGCCAGCAGCGACGAGACAGGGCCGGGTCATGGCTACACCTTC.

The CDR3 region is CASSARLAQSSTDTQYF. The CDR3 nucleotides read TGTGCCAGCAGCGCCCGACTAGCCCAATCTAGCACAGATACGCAGTATTTT. The rearrangement uses TRBV7-2 and TRBJ2-3; the match to TRBD2 covers 7 bases. The CDR3 loop spans 17 amino acids. The ends lost 5 bases at V and 0 bases at J; junction bases unmatched: 11. CDR1 is SGHTA, CDR2 FQGNSA, per germline.

The V and J genes are TRBV20-1 and TRBJ2-6; D unclear. Trimming stripped 1 base from V and 0 bases from J, with 16 bases between. Germline V gene lookup returns CDR1 DFQATT and CDR2 SNEGSKA (reference sequence). This CDR3 has 18 residues. The CDR3 loop reads CSARVLAGESSGANVLTF. CDR3 sequence (DNA): TGCAGTGCTAGAGTATTGGCAGGCGAGAGCTCTGGGGCCAACGTCCTGACTTTC.

This clonotype occurred a few times. DNA for the CDR3: TGTGCCAGCAGCGTAGAGGCCGCCGGGGGCTATGGCTACACCTTC. It yields the protein CASSVEAAGGYGYTF. V is TRBV9 and J is TRBJ1-2; D perhaps matches TRBD1 (5 bases). The length of the CDR3 is 15 residues. Germline V gives CDR1 SGDLS, CDR2 YYNGEE. V lost 0 bases, J lost 4 bases, and 13 bases lay in between.

The CDR3 DNA follows: TGTGCCAGCAGCTTAAGGCCGGATGGGGAGCAGTACTTC. It yields the protein CASSLRPDGEQYF. The V call is TRBV7-2, the J call TRBJ2-7; D not resolved. Germline-derived CDR1 and CDR2 are SGHTA and FQGNSA. This CDR3 has 13 residues. Trimming left V 2 bases short and J 7 bases short, with 12 bases between.

This clonotype was detected a few times. The rearrangement links TRBV20-1 to TRBJ2-4; 14 bases fit TRBD2. V shed 6 bases, J shed 13 bases, and the junction held 8 bases outside the gene matches. The CDR3 has 13 residues. Germline CDR1 DFQATT, CDR2 SNEGSKA (reference sequence). CDR3 residues: CSAPGLAGVGQYF. The CDR3 DNA reads TGCAGTGCCCCGGGACTAGCGGGAGTTGGGCAGTACTTC.

This chain uses TRBV7-9 with TRBJ2-5; 7 bases match TRBD2. Germline values: CDR1 SEHNR, CDR2 FQNEAQ (reference sequence). The CDR3 length is 16 residues. J was trimmed by 1 base and V by 2 bases; bases with no gene match: 7. CDR3 protein: CASSLRASGTQETQYF. Here the CDR3 DNA reads TGTGCCAGCAGCTTAAGGGCTAGCGGTACCCAAGAGACCCAGTACTTC.